This TCR beta chain is from a study of T cell changes during pregnancy in multiple sclerosis. The CDR3 has 16 amino acids. V was trimmed by 4 bases and J by 3 bases, leaving 17 bases between them. Per the germline V gene, CDR1 is SGHTA and CDR2 is FQGTGA. Assay used: immunoSEQ multiplex PCR; TCRdb lists only in-frame clones, some missing. The profile shows 40,000 or so clones, roughly 84% of them singletons. This specimen consisted of CD8+ T cells from peripheral blood mononuclear cells, obtained in the first trimester of pregnancy. This clonotype originated in a female donor with multiple sclerosis, enrolled in a pregnancy study. The genes are TRBV7-3 and TRBJ2-3, with D perhaps matching TRBD2 (6 bases). The CDR3 sequence: CASSSLDGGGTDTQYF. For the CDR3, the DNA is TGTGCCAGCAGCTCCTTAGACGGGGGTGGTACAGATACGCAGTATTTT.